This T cell receptor (beta chain) was profiled in a study of OX40 agonist ivuxolimab in advanced cancers. Unmatched junction bases numbered 8, after V lost 1 base and J lost 1 base. This CDR3 contains 17 residues. CDR1 and CDR2 (germline): KGHSH, LQKENI. Libraries were prepared by immunoSEQ multiplex PCR; TCRdb keeps only in-frame clonotypes and omits some of them. The data hold around 15,000 clones, with about 86% observed a single time. V gene TRBV18 combines with J gene TRBJ2-7, with 9 bases fitting TRBD1. This receptor was identified in an adult with an advanced solid tumor such as melanoma, head and neck, liver or kidney cancer. The material sequenced was CD4+ or CD8+ T cells sorted from blood, taken in a trial of the OX40 agonist ivuxolimab. CDR3 in amino acids: CASSPLGGQGISYEQYF. CDR3 nucleotide sequence: TGTGCCAGCTCACCACTTGGCGGACAGGGGATTTCCTACGAGCAGTACTTC. Full variable domain (outside the CDR3, taken from reference TRBV18 and TRBJ2-7): NAGVMQNPRHLVRRRGQEARLRCSPMKGHSHVYWYRQLPEEGLKFMVYLQKENIIDESGMPKERFSAEFPKEGPSILRIQQVVRGDSAAYFCASSPLGGQGISYEQYFGPGTRLTVT.